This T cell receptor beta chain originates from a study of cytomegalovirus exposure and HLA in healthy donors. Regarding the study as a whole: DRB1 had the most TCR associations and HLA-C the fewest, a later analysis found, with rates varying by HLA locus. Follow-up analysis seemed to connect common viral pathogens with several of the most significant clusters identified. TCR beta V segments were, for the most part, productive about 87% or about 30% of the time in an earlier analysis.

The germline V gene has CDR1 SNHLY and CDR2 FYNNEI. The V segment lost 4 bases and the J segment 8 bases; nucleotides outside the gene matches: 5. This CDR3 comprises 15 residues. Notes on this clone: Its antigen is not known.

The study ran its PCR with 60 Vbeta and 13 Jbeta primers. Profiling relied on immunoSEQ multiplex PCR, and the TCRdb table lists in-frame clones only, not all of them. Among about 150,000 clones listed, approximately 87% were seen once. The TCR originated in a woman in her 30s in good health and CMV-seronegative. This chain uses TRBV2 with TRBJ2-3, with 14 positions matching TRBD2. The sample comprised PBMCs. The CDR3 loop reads CASSGTSGGWGTQYF. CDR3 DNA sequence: TGTGCCAGCAGTGGGACTAGCGGGGGGTGGGGTACGCAGTATTTT.